This note documents a single TCR beta chain sequence. Time point specified: 2015-2016 season, pre-vaccination. This specimen belongs to a study of follicular helper T cells after annual influenza vaccination. The CDR3 has 14 residues. Trimming removed 7 bases from V and 7 bases from J, with 18 bases in between. Germline CDR1 reads SGHTS; CDR2 reads YDEGEE. Sequenced by immunoSEQ multiplex PCR; TCRdb stores in-frame clones only, minus some. This sample carries roughly 10,000 clones, over 75% of them seen once, and the ten largest clones take about 3.6%. Source: CXCR5+ CD38- circulating T follicular helper cells from blood, taken on the day of influenza vaccination. Subset of the sample: circulating Tfh, non-naive CD4+CXCR5+PD-1+ (ICOS+CD38+ or ICOS-CD38-). The chain employs TRBV5-8 and TRBJ2-4; no reliable D call. The receptor comes from an adult who received the influenza vaccine. The CDR3 is CASGLGTERNIQYF. CDR3 sequence (DNA): TGTGCCAGCGGATTAGGAACAGAGCGTAACATTCAGTACTTC.